Listed below are T cell receptor beta chains from one sample, sequenced in a study of T cells in localized non-small cell lung cancer. Profiled with immunoSEQ multiplex PCR; TCRdb holds only in-frame clones, not every one. The sample gives some 66,000 clones, roughly 81% of which show up once; roughly 14% is in the top ten. The sequenced sample was peripheral blood, obtained before any cancer treatment. The receptors were gathered from a female donor at least 60 years old with stage I lung adenocarcinoma. The CDR3 runs from the conserved cysteine through the conserved F or W. The D gene is left open where the match is weak. Clone sizes are given selectively: once, few, many, or a class where the clone is expanded.

>-|TRBJ1-2|-|TRBV9
TGTGCTTCCCCGGGCCCTGACTATGGCTACACCTTC
CASPGPDYGYTF
>-|TRBJ2-7|TRBD1|TRBV25-1
TGTGCCAGCCGGGACAGCCCCTACGAGCAGTACTTC
CASRDSPYEQYF
>-|TRBJ2-6|TRBD1|TRBV6-1
TGTGCCAGCAGTGAATTGCGGACAGGGAGTTTTGGGGCCAACGTCCTGACTTTC
CASSELRTGSFGANVLTF
>-|TRBJ2-2|TRBD2|TRBV7-2
TGTGCCAGCAGCTTTTGGGGGACTAGCCCCGGGGAGCTGTTTTTT
CASSFWGTSPGELFF
>-|TRBJ2-7|-|TRBV5-4
TGTGCCAGCAGCTTGAGGGCTCTGTCGACTGGCGAGCAGTACTTC
CASSLRALSTGEQYF
>-|TRBJ1-5|-|TRBV28
TGTGCCAGCAGGGCTGGGGGGGCCAATCAGCCCCAGCATTTT
CASRAGGANQPQHF
>once|TRBJ2-5|TRBD1|TRBV2
TGTGCCAGCAGTGGTGGGACAGGCCAAGAGACCCAGTACTTC
CASSGGTGQETQYF
>-|TRBJ1-1|-|TRBV11-3
TGTGCCAGCAGCTTAGACCATGCAGCTTTCTTT
CASSLDHAAFF
>-|TRBJ1-3|-|TRBV9
TGTGCCAGCAGCGTAGAATCGGGAGGCACCATATATTTT
CASSVESGGTIYF
>once|TRBJ1-3|TRBD1|TRBV4-1
TGCGCCAGCAGCCAAGGGTTCTGGACAGGGACGGGAAACACCATATATTTT
CASSQGFWTGTGNTIYF
>-|TRBJ1-4|-|TRBV6-6
TGTGCCAGCAAACCGGGGGCGATAAGTGAAAAACTGTTTTTT
CASKPGAISEKLFF
>-|TRBJ1-5|TRBD1|TRBV7-9
TGTGCCAGCAGCCAGACAGGGGGGAATCAGCCCCAGCATTTT
CASSQTGGNQPQHF
>-|TRBJ1-2|-|TRBV23-1
TGCGCCAGCAGTCCCAACTTGGACAGAGATAACTATGGCTACACCTTC
CASSPNLDRDNYGYTF
>-|TRBJ2-1|TRBD2|TRBV7-2
TGTGCCAGCACCTTTTCTAGCGGGGGCCCATACAATGAGCAGTTCTTC
CASTFSSGGPYNEQFF
>-|TRBJ1-5|-|TRBV28
TGTGCCAGCAGTTTGGGATTTTTTAGCAATCAGCCCCAGCATTTT
CASSLGFFSNQPQHF
>-|TRBJ1-4|-|TRBV5-1
TGCGCCAGCAGCTCTGACAGAAGAAGGGCCCTTTCAACTAATGAAAAACTGTTTTTT
CASSSDRRRALSTNEKLFF
>medium-sized|TRBJ1-3|-|TRBV7-9
TGTGCCAGCAGCCCTAATCTTTCTTCCGGAAACACCATATATTTT
CASSPNLSSGNTIYF
>-|TRBJ2-2|TRBD1|TRBV5-1
TGCGCCAGCAGCTGGACAGGACACACCGGGGAGCTGTTTTTT
CASSWTGHTGELFF
>-|TRBJ2-3|-|TRBV9
TGTGCCAGCAGCGTAGGACAGGCTAGCACAGATACGCAGTATTTT
CASSVGQASTDTQYF
>-|TRBJ2-3|-|TRBV7-3
TGTGCCAGCAGCTTAAATCGTCAGGAGGATACGCAGTATTTT
CASSLNRQEDTQYF
>-|TRBJ2-1|-|TRBV7-9
TGTGCCAGCGGCCGAAATAGCGGAAACTACAATGAGCAGTTCTTC
CASGRNSGNYNEQFF
>-|TRBJ1-2|TRBD1|TRBV7-9
TGTGCCAGCAGCCCCGGGACAGGGATAGAAGGCTACACCTTC
CASSPGTGIEGYTF
>-|TRBJ2-1|TRBD2|TRBV27
TGTGCCATCCCCCGGCCGGGACTAGCGGTCCCGACGGCCTACAATGAGCAGTTCTTC
CAIPRPGLAVPTAYNEQFF
>-|TRBJ2-2|-|TRBV7-3
TGTGCCAGCAGCTCGTTAGCCGGGGAGCTGTTTTTT
CASSSLAGELFF
>-|TRBJ2-7|TRBD1|TRBV11-1
TGTGCCAGCAGCTTGAGGGGGCATCCCACCTACGAGCAGTACTTC
CASSLRGHPTYEQYF
>-|TRBJ2-4|-|TRBV5-1
TGCGCCAGCAGACCCGGGACCGCCAAAAACATTCAGTACTTC
CASRPGTAKNIQYF
>-|TRBJ2-5|-|TRBV7-8
TGTGCCAGCAGCTTAGTGTCCAGAGGGGAGACCCAGTACTTC
CASSLVSRGETQYF
>-|TRBJ2-7|TRBD2|TRBV5-1
TGCGCCAGCAGCTCCTTCGGGACTAGCGGGGGGGCCCTCTACGAGCAGTACTTC
CASSSFGTSGGALYEQYF
>few|TRBJ2-1|TRBD2|TRBV19
TGTGCCAGTAGTATAGCGGGACTAGCGGGAACGGCCGTTTACAATGAGCAGTTCTTC
CASSIAGLAGTAVYNEQFF
>-|TRBJ1-3|-|TRBV6-1
TGTGCCAGCAGTGAAAACCCAAGGAGCTCTGGAAACACCATATATTTT
CASSENPRSSGNTIYF
>-|TRBJ2-2|-|TRBV2
TGTGCCAGCAGTGAATGGGGGGGCCGGATCGGGGAGCTGTTTTTT
CASSEWGGRIGELFF
>-|TRBJ2-5|TRBD1|TRBV18
TGTGCCAGCTCACCGCCTACCGGACGGACAGGGGGCGAGACCCAGTACTTC
CASSPPTGRTGGETQYF
>-|TRBJ2-7|TRBD1|TRBV6-5
TGTGCCAGCACCCCGGGACAGCATGCCTACGAGCAGTACTTC
CASTPGQHAYEQYF
>-|TRBJ1-3|-|TRBV9
TGTGCCAGCAGCGTGGGGCCGGGGGCCGGAAACACCATATATTTT
CASSVGPGAGNTIYF
>-|TRBJ2-3|TRBD2|TRBV2
TGTGCCAGCAGTACCGAGCGGGGGTACACAGATACGCAGTATTTT
CASSTERGYTDTQYF
>-|TRBJ2-7|-|TRBV13
TGTGCCAGCAGCTACACCCGGGCCGAGATTAAATACTTC
CASSYTRAEIKYF
>-|TRBJ2-2|-|TRBV19
TGTGCCAGTAATATGAACACCGGGGAGCTGTTTTTT
CASNMNTGELFF
>-|TRBJ2-6|TRBD1|TRBV27
TGTGCCAGCAGTCTGGGACAGGGGCACTCTGGGGCCAACGTCCTGACTTTC
CASSLGQGHSGANVLTF
>-|TRBJ2-1|-|TRBV10-1
TGCGCCAGCAGTGAGTCGAAAGGGGGTAATGAGCAGTTCTTC
CASSESKGGNEQFF
>once|TRBJ2-1|-|TRBV5-4
TGTGCCAGCAGCTTGGGAGTTTTTCCGCGTGGCTCCTACAATGAGCAGTTCTTC
CASSLGVFPRGSYNEQFF
>-|TRBJ2-1|-|TRBV7-8
TGTGCCAGCAGCTTAGTTAGCAATAATGAGCAGTTCTTC
CASSLVSNNEQFF
>-|TRBJ2-1|-|TRBV29-1
TGCAGCGGGCGCGGAGGCAGTGGGTACAATGAGCAGTTCTTC
CSGRGGSGYNEQFF
>-|TRBJ2-5|-|TRBV6-1
TGTGCCAGCAGCTCCCAAGGTAGTCGACAAGAGACCCAGTACTTC
CASSSQGSRQETQYF
>-|TRBJ2-1|-|TRBV7-6
TGTGCCAGCAGCCAAGAAGGGTACAATGAGCAGTTCTTC
CASSQEGYNEQFF
>-|TRBJ1-5|TRBD1|TRBV7-9
TGTGCCAGCAGCTTAGGAGGGGGCTACAATCAGCCCCAGCATTTT
CASSLGGGYNQPQHF
>few|TRBJ1-6|-|TRBV7-9
TGTGCCAGCAGCTTGGGGACCAACTCACCCCTCCACTTT
CASSLGTNSPLHF
>-|TRBJ1-1|-|TRBV11-2
TGTGCCAGCAGCTCCATCAGGTTAGGGGACACTGAAGCTTTCTTT
CASSSIRLGDTEAFF
>-|TRBJ2-7|-|TRBV6-1
TGTGCCAGCAGTGGATATTCCGGGGGCTGGTACGAGCAGTACTTC
CASSGYSGGWYEQYF
>-|TRBJ1-1|-|TRBV14
TGTGCCAGCAGCCAAGATCGGTGGCCCACGCAACCTGAAGCTTTCTTT
CASSQDRWPTQPEAFF
>-|TRBJ1-1|-|TRBV9
TGTGCCAGCAGCGCGCAGGGTGGCGAAGCTTTCTTT
CASSAQGGEAFF
>-|TRBJ2-1|TRBD2|TRBV14
TGTGCCAGCAGCCCCGGACTAGCGGGATACAATGAGCAGTTCTTC
CASSPGLAGYNEQFF
>-|TRBJ1-2|-|TRBV27
TGTGCCAGCACCGATCCAACACAAAACTATGGCTACACCTTC
CASTDPTQNYGYTF